A single sample is the source of the 22 T cell receptor beta chains below, sequenced in a study of blood T cells in healthy people across ages. Through a sample-barcoded 5' primer and a J-beta primer mix, a second PCR was run for roughly 6 to 12 cycles. TCRdb reprocessed the 5' RACE reads via MiXCR and lists one record per CDR3 protein. The sample yields over a million distinct CDR3 sequences, 55% to 75% seen once. Source material: blood. The receptors come from a man aged 18 to 29 in good health.

This clonotype came up a few times. The chain combines TRBV29-1 with TRBJ1-2, with D unclear. V gave up 0 bases and J gave up 6 bases, with 8 bases separating them. This CDR3 contains 12 residues. The germline V gene has CDR1 SQVTM and CDR2 ANQGSEA. CDR3 sequence: CSVEDDLHGYTF. The DNA for the CDR3 is TGCAGCGTTGAAGACGACCTCCATGGCTACACCTTC.

This chain links TRBV4-1 with TRBJ2-7, with 8 bases that match TRBD2. Per the germline V gene, CDR1 is MGHRA and CDR2 is YSYEKL. The V segment lost 3 bases and the J segment 6 bases; nucleotides outside the gene matches: 10. There are 15 residues in the CDR3. Written as DNA, the CDR3 is TGCGCCAGCAGCCAGGTGGGGACTAGTGGGGGCGAGCAGTACTTC. It is translated as CASSQVGTSGGEQYF.

V gene TRBV20-1 combines with J gene TRBJ2-1, with 12 bases matching TRBD1. V shed 5 bases and J 6 bases; nucleotides not matched to a gene: 2. CDR3 size: 13 residues. From germline, CDR1 is DFQATT and CDR2 SNEGSKA (reference sequence). This CDR3 reads CSARGQGANEQFF. The DNA of the CDR3 is TGCAGTGCTCGGGGACAGGGGGCCAATGAGCAGTTCTTC.

V and J are TRBV27 and TRBJ2-1; weak D call: TRBD1 (5 bases). V lost 3 bases, J lost 0 bases, and 9 bases lay in between. CDR1 is MNHEY, CDR2 SMNVEV, per germline (reference sequence). This CDR3 comprises 15 residues. The CDR3 nucleotides read TGTGCCAGCAGTTTTGACAGCGCCTCCTACAATGAGCAGTTCTTC. Its translation: CASSFDSASYNEQFF.

This rearrangement joins TRBV6-6 to TRBJ1-5, with 9 positions matching TRBD1. V shed 0 bases, J shed 6 bases, and the junction held 6 bases outside the gene matches. This CDR3 comprises 16 residues. The germline V gene encodes CDR1 MNHNY and CDR2 SVGAGI (reference sequence). CDR3 DNA sequence: TGTGCCAGCAGTTACTCTAGGACAGGGGCGGCTCAGCCCCAGCATTTT. Protein sequence: CASSYSRTGAAQPQHF.

This rearrangement joins TRBV4-3 to TRBJ2-7, with D tentatively TRBD2 (6 bases). The CDR3 covers 15 residues. V lost 1 base and J 2 bases, leaving 12 bases between the germline ends. CDR1 and CDR2 (germline): LGHNA, YSLEER. The CDR3 loop reads CASSQGWRGPYEQYF. As DNA, the CDR3 is TGCGCCAGCAGCCAAGGGTGGAGGGGACCCTACGAGCAGTACTTC.

The genes are TRBV5-1 and TRBJ2-7; 9 bases line up with TRBD1. Germline V gives CDR1 SGHRS, CDR2 YFSETQ. Unmatched junction bases numbered 7, after V lost 3 bases and J lost 6 bases. The CDR3 totals 14 residues. For the CDR3, the DNA is TGCGCCAGCAGCTCCGCCGGGACAGGGAGCGAGCAGTACTTC. Protein sequence: CASSSAGTGSEQYF.

This clonotype was seen a handful of times. The rearrangement uses TRBV27 and TRBJ2-1; TRBD2 aligns across 9 bases. Germline CDR1 MNHEY, CDR2 SMNVEV (reference sequence). V was clipped by 6 bases and J by 5 bases; unmatched bases: 8. This CDR3 region has 15 residues. In nucleotides, the CDR3 is TGTGCCAGCAGCCCCGGGGCTAGCGGGAACAATGAGCAGTTCTTC. Its protein is CASSPGASGNNEQFF.

The chain is built from TRBV20-1 and TRBJ1-1; D is possibly TRBD1 (6 bases). The CDR3 sequence is 14 residues long. The V gene lost 2 bases and the J gene lost 5 bases, with 15 bases spanning the gap. Germline assignment: CDR1 DFQATT and CDR2 SNEGSKA (reference sequence). The CDR3 DNA is TGCAGTGCTAGAAAAGGGGGTATTGGGACTGAAGCTTTCTTT. Encoded protein: CSARKGGIGTEAFF.

V usage is TRBV4-1 and J usage is TRBJ1-4; 7 nucleotides align to TRBD1. The trim removed 8 bases at V and 5 bases at J, leaving 5 bases unmatched. The CDR3 consists of 13 residues. Germline V gene data show CDR1 as MGHRA and CDR2 as YSYEKL. The CDR3 protein is CASQGQLNEKLFF. The CDR3 DNA reads TGCGCCAGCCAGGGACAGCTGAATGAAAAACTGTTTTTT.

Comments on this clonotype: The germline gene is not matched at one end of the junction; a read error may be the cause. The J gene is TRBJ2-3, the V gene TRBV4-1; tentative D call: TRBD2 (5 bases). The CDR3 runs 16 residues. Germline lookup yields CDR1 MGHRA and CDR2 YSYEKL. As DNA, the CDR3 is TGCGCCAGCAGCCAAGTCTCGATGGGGAGCACAGATGCGCAGTATTTT. Residues: CASSQVSMGSTDAQYF.

The chain couples TRBV10-3 to TRBJ2-1; 7 bases fit TRBD1. The germline V gene has CDR1 ENHRY and CDR2 SYGVKD. J gave up 7 bases and V 4 bases, and 7 bases lay outside the gene matches. The CDR3 sequence is 14 residues long. CDR3 residues: CAISATGTGNEQFF. CDR3 coding DNA: TGTGCCATCAGTGCGACAGGGACCGGGAATGAGCAGTTCTTC.

V gene TRBV7-9 combines with J gene TRBJ2-4; 8 bases align to TRBD1. The CDR3 is 12 residues long. Germline V gene data show CDR1 as SEHNR and CDR2 as FQNEAQ (reference sequence). V lost 2 bases, J lost 15 bases, and 6 bases stayed unmatched. The CDR3: CASSLSGQGGYF. As DNA, the CDR3 is TGTGCCAGCAGCTTATCCGGACAGGGCGGGTACTTC.

This clonotype was seen many times. The J gene is TRBJ2-1, the V gene TRBV7-2; D not resolved. The germline V gene encodes CDR1 SGHTA and CDR2 FQGNSA. The CDR3 runs 15 residues. The V end was cut by 0 bases, the J end by 3 bases, with 9 bases between. Written as DNA, the CDR3 is TGTGCCAGCAGCTTAGCGTTCGGCTTCTACAATGAGCAGTTCTTC. As protein: CASSLAFGFYNEQFF.

The V gene is TRBV5-1, the J gene TRBJ1-6; 9 bases line up with TRBD1. Germline V gene sequence: CDR1 SGHRS, CDR2 YFSETQ. The CDR3 runs 16 residues. J gave up 8 bases and V 4 bases, and 10 bases lay outside the gene matches. The DNA for the CDR3 is TGCGCCAGCAGCCATGGACAGGGGCCGATGTATTCACCCCTCCACTTT. Its translation is CASSHGQGPMYSPLHF. The whole variable domain, remainder taken from reference TRBV5-1 and TRBJ1-6, is KAGVTQTPRYLIKTRGQQVTLSCSPISGHRSVSWYQQTPGQGLQFLFEYFSETQRNKGNFPGRFSGRQFSNSRSEMNVSTLELGDSALYLCASSHGQGPMYSPLHFGNGTRLTVT.

The chain links TRBV12-3 or TRBV12-4 to TRBJ2-3; weak D call: TRBD2 (5 bases). V lost 1 base and J 4 bases, leaving 12 bases between the germline ends. The length of the CDR3 is 15 residues. CDR3 amino acids: CASSLGSMGADTQYF. The CDR3 nucleotides read TGTGCCAGCAGTTTAGGGAGTATGGGAGCAGATACGCAGTATTTT.

This clonotype has a single count. The chain uses TRBV6-5 and TRBJ1-1; the D is unclear. CDR3 size: 15 residues. Trimming removed 0 bases from V and 5 bases from J, with 13 bases in between. Germline CDR1 is MNHEY and CDR2 is SVGAGI. CDR3 sequence: CASSYSDRAITEAFF. Written as DNA, the CDR3 is TGTGCCAGCAGTTACTCAGACCGGGCAATAACTGAAGCTTTCTTT.

This chain connects TRBV20-1 to TRBJ2-5; 9 bases align to TRBD2. The V segment lost 0 bases and the J segment 2 bases; nucleotides outside the gene matches: 10. CDR3 length: 17 amino acids. Per germline, CDR1 DFQATT and CDR2 SNEGSKA (reference sequence). The CDR3 sequence: CSARDPGASGVQETQYF. CDR3 nucleotides: TGCAGTGCTAGAGATCCGGGCGCTAGCGGGGTACAAGAGACCCAGTACTTC.

Here the CDR3 DNA reads TGCAGCGTTGACGGGGGAGTGTTCTACAATGAGCAGTTCTTC. Translated: CSVDGGVFYNEQFF. The rearrangement uses TRBV29-1 and TRBJ2-1; D is perhaps TRBD2 (6 bases). Trimming removed 3 bases at V and 3 bases at J, with 12 bases between. Germline V gives CDR1 SQVTM, CDR2 ANQGSEA. The CDR3 length is 14 residues.

The V call is TRBV6-5, the J call TRBJ1-6; D may be TRBD1 (5 bases). Germline V gives CDR1 MNHEY, CDR2 SVGAGI. The V gene lost 2 bases and the J gene lost 4 bases, with 9 bases spanning the gap. This CDR3 has 15 residues. This CDR3 reads CASSYGTSYNSPLHF. Here the CDR3 DNA reads TGTGCCAGCAGTTACGGGACCTCTTATAATTCACCCCTCCACTTT.

The CDR3: CASSLLLAGGQDTQYF. CDR3 coding DNA: TGTGCCAGCAGTTTATTGCTAGCGGGGGGCCAAGATACGCAGTATTTT. The chain joins TRBV27 to TRBJ2-3, with TRBD2 matching over 11 bases. Trimming cost V 1 base and J 5 bases; bases outside gene matches: 5. Looked up from germline, CDR1 is MNHEY and CDR2 is SMNVEV (reference sequence). The CDR3 loop spans 16 amino acids.

This clonotype was found a few times. The chain uses TRBV9 and TRBJ2-3; 9 nucleotides line up with TRBD1. V lost 0 bases to trimming and J lost 5 bases; unmatched junction nucleotides: 4. This CDR3 spans 15 amino acids. The germline gives CDR1 SGDLS, CDR2 YYNGEE. The DNA for the CDR3 is TGTGCCAGCAGCGTAGAGGGACAGGGAGTAGATACGCAGTATTTT. The encoded protein is CASSVEGQGVDTQYF.